This TCR beta chain was sequenced in a study of cytomegalovirus exposure and HLA in healthy donors. Use of 60 Vbeta and 13 Jbeta primers characterized the PCR. Only in-frame clones appear in the TCRdb table, and some are missing; sequencing was by immunoSEQ multiplex PCR. The profile shows more than 95,000 clones, about four fifths of them singletons. Germline-derived CDR1 and CDR2 are MDHEN and SYDVKM. The CDR3 spans 15 residues. The junction had 10 bases not matched to a gene; V was cut back by 6 bases and J by 4 bases. This clonotype was obtained from a man aged 35-49 years in good health and CMV-seronegative. J is TRBJ1-2 and V is TRBV28, with 8 bases aligning to TRBD1. Sequenced sample: PBMCs. This CDR3 is CASRRRTGRTYGYTF. The CDR3 DNA reads as TGTGCCAGCAGGCGGAGGACAGGGAGGACCTATGGCTACACCTTC.